This TCR beta chain originates from a study of CD4 T cells in relation to SARS-CoV-2 and coronaviruses. Study-wide background: Shared crossreactive spike epitopes were mapped to their HLA restriction. Study-level findings and limits: Each donor contributed either pre-pandemic or post-infection samples, not both.

This CDR3 contains 15 residues. The ends lost 3 bases at V and 0 bases at J; junction bases unmatched: 1. Germline assignment: CDR1 PRHDT and CDR2 FYEKMQ (reference sequence). CD4 enrichment then naive enrichment separated naive from memory CD4+ cells. Naive and memory CD4+ T cells were cultured with CEF, then survey-sequenced. Libraries were prepared by immunoSEQ multiplex PCR; TCRdb keeps only in-frame clonotypes and omits some of them. The table has tens of thousands of clones, nearly 85% seen once. In regard to this clone: Its target is not known.

The chain couples TRBV13 to TRBJ2-1, with 8 nucleotides matching TRBD1. Sample: naive CD4+ T cells from PBMCs, cultured in vitro. As to subset: naive CD4+ T cells isolated by negative enrichment. The sequence came from an adult with COVID-19. The CDR3: CASSFTGGSYNEQFF. The CDR3 DNA reads as TGTGCCAGCAGCTTCACAGGGGGCTCCTACAATGAGCAGTTCTTC. Full variable domain (rest looked up from reference TRBV13 and TRBJ2-1): AAGVIQSPRHLIKEKRETATLKCYPIPRHDTVYWYQQGPGQDPQFLISFYEKMQSDKGSIPDRFSAQQFSDYHSELNMSSLELGDSALYFCASSFTGGSYNEQFFGPGTRLTVL.